The 19 T cell receptor beta chains below all came from one sample that was sequenced in a study of PD-L1 blockade in urothelial cancer. Measured with immunoSEQ multiplex PCR; TCRdb has only the in-frame clones, and not every one. Here the sample spans over 70,000 clones, roughly 85% being singletons. The time point was: peripheral blood 6 weeks after treatment start. This material consisted of PBMCs, taken around atezolizumab (anti-PD-L1) treatment. These receptors all come from a man aged 70 or older with urothelial cancer.

This clone turned up a few times. The J gene is TRBJ1-5, the V gene TRBV6-4, with 8 bases lining up with TRBD1. Per germline, CDR1 MRHNA and CDR2 SNTAGT. V dropped 4 bases and J dropped 8; count of bases not matched to a gene: 4. This CDR3 has 13 amino acids. The CDR3 nucleotides read TGTGCCAGCAGTGTAAACAGGGGGGAGCCCCAGCATTTT. Amino acid sequence: CASSVNRGEPQHF.

As DNA, the CDR3 is TGTGCCAGTAGTCCTCCGGGACAGGGGTCCACTGAAGCTTTCTTT. Protein sequence: CASSPPGQGSTEAFF. The chain uses TRBV19 and TRBJ1-1; 10 nucleotides agree with TRBD1. The CDR3 spans 15 residues. Germline V gene lookup returns CDR1 LNHDA and CDR2 SQIVND (reference sequence). Trimming cost V 5 bases and J 4 bases; bases outside gene matches: 7.

This chain links TRBV19 with TRBJ1-3; the match to TRBD1 covers 7 bases. The CDR3 extends over 14 amino acids. Germline V gene data show CDR1 as LNHDA and CDR2 as SQIVND (reference sequence). Losses at the gene ends were 11 bases for V and 1 base for J; bases not matched to a gene: 8. The DNA of the CDR3 is TGTGCCTCCAGGGACAGACTATCTGGAAACACCATATATTTT. Translating it yields CASRDRLSGNTIYF.

The CDR3 spells CASSLSGPGQPQHF. CDR3 DNA: TGTGCCAGCAGCTTGTCCGGACCGGGACAGCCCCAGCATTTT. The rearrangement uses TRBV2 and TRBJ1-5; D call uncertain. Germline CDR1 is SNHLY and CDR2 is FYNNEI. This CDR3 spans 14 amino acids. V shed 6 bases and J shed 7 bases, with 16 bases lying between them.

The V gene is TRBV11-1, the J gene TRBJ1-2; D perhaps matches TRBD1 (5 bases). The CDR3 totals 15 residues. V lost 5 bases, J lost 1 base, and 14 bases lay in between. CDR1 SGHAT and CDR2 FQDESV come from the germline V gene (reference sequence). The CDR3 here is CASSIHGTDNYGYTF. The CDR3 nucleotides are TGTGCCAGCAGCATCCACGGGACTGATAACTATGGCTACACCTTC.

This clone was observed a handful of times. This chain links TRBV14 with TRBJ1-1; 9 bases are a match to TRBD1. Germline V gene data show CDR1 as SGHDN and CDR2 as FVKESK. The trim removed 0 bases at V and 5 bases at J, leaving 10 bases unmatched. The CDR3 covers 17 residues. Here the CDR3 DNA reads TGTGCCAGCAGCCAAGATCTTTTGAACAGGGGGCGGACTGAAGCTTTCTTT. Amino acids: CASSQDLLNRGRTEAFF.

This chain uses TRBV2 with TRBJ2-3; D perhaps matches TRBD2 (5 bases). The CDR3 runs to 14 residues. The V and J ends lost 3 bases and 3 bases respectively, with 10 bases between them. Germline CDR1 reads SNHLY; CDR2 reads FYNNEI. CDR3 coding DNA: TGTGCCAGCAGTGAGAGGGTAGTAACAGATACGCAGTATTTT. Protein product: CASSERVVTDTQYF.

The V call is TRBV18, the J call TRBJ1-1; the D gene is possibly TRBD1 (6 bases). V lost 6 bases to trimming and J lost 8 bases, with 13 bases between them. Germline CDR1 reads KGHSH; CDR2 reads LQKENI. The CDR3 runs to 12 residues. The CDR3 loop is CASSPKRGEAFF. The CDR3, as DNA: TGTGCCAGCTCGCCCAAAAGGGGGGAAGCTTTCTTT.

This clone was observed once. CDR3 nucleotides: TGTGCCAGCAAAGGACAGGGTCCAGATGAGCAGTTCTTC. Amino acid sequence: CASKGQGPDEQFF. V and J are TRBV7-9 and TRBJ2-1; TRBD1 agrees at 8 bases. J gave up 8 bases and V 7 bases, and 7 bases lay outside the gene matches. Germline CDR1 SEHNR, CDR2 FQNEAQ (reference sequence). This CDR3 has 13 residues.

The V and J genes are TRBV5-4 and TRBJ1-1, with 11 bases that match TRBD1. The germline gives CDR1 SGHNT, CDR2 YYREEE (reference sequence). V trimming: 4 bases; J trimming: 0 bases; junction bases outside the gene matches: 8. The CDR3 consists of 17 residues. Here the CDR3 reads CASSRRTGGQMNTEAFF. The DNA of the CDR3 is TGTGCCAGCAGCAGGAGGACAGGGGGCCAGATGAACACTGAAGCTTTCTTT.

V usage is TRBV6-6 and J usage is TRBJ1-5, with D tentatively TRBD1 (5 bases). Germline V gene sequence: CDR1 MNHNY, CDR2 SVGAGI (reference sequence). The CDR3 length is 16 residues. Deletions cut 6 bases from V and 7 bases from J, with 22 bases between. The CDR3 reads CASRRQFQGWGQPQHF. In DNA, the CDR3 is TGTGCCAGCAGGAGACAATTCCAGGGCTGGGGACAGCCCCAGCATTTT.

The chain uses TRBV4-3 and TRBJ2-1; D might be TRBD1 (6 bases). The germline CDR1 and CDR2 sequences are LGHNA and YSLEER. V was trimmed by 3 bases and J by 9 bases, leaving 15 bases between them. CDR3 length equals 14 residues. The CDR3 is CASSQNRDNAEQFF. Written as DNA, the CDR3 is TGCGCCAGCAGCCAGAACCGGGACAACGCTGAGCAGTTCTTC.

The chain couples TRBV19 to TRBJ1-1, with D maybe TRBD1 (5 bases). V lost 10 bases, J lost 1 base, and 13 bases lay in between. This CDR3 comprises 13 residues. Looked up from germline, CDR1 is LNHDA and CDR2 is SQIVND (reference sequence). The CDR3 DNA reads TGTGCCACCAGGGCCCCGGGGAACACTGAAGCTTTCTTT. Translation gives CATRAPGNTEAFF.

The CDR3 nucleotides are TGTGCCAGCAGGGCCCCCGGGGTACGAGGCGAGCAGTACTTC. It encodes CASRAPGVRGEQYF. This chain links TRBV28 with TRBJ2-7; possibly TRBD2 for D (5 bases). The CDR3 extends over 14 amino acids. CDR1 MDHEN and CDR2 SYDVKM come from the germline V gene. V was cut by 6 bases and J by 6 bases, with 18 bases left in between.

This sequence joins TRBV7-2 and TRBJ2-3; 10 bases map to TRBD2. Looked up from germline, CDR1 is SGHTA and CDR2 is FQGNSA. V was clipped by 7 bases and J by 5 bases; unmatched bases: 9. The CDR3 runs 15 residues. In nucleotides, the CDR3 is TGTGCCAGCATCGCTGCTAGCGGGAGAATAGATACGCAGTATTTT. This encodes CASIAASGRIDTQYF.

The J gene is TRBJ1-1, the V gene TRBV7-2, with D possibly matching TRBD1 (5 bases). There are 15 residues in the CDR3. Germline V lookup: CDR1 SGHTA, CDR2 FQGNSA. V lost 5 bases and J lost 0, with 13 bases in between. The CDR3 bases are TGTGCCAGCAGCCCCTGGACAAGCATGAACACTGAAGCTTTCTTT. Its translation: CASSPWTSMNTEAFF.

The J gene is TRBJ2-1, the V gene TRBV28; 11 bases are shared with TRBD2. CDR3 size: 16 residues. CDR1 MDHEN and CDR2 SYDVKM come from the germline V gene. V lost 5 bases and J lost 6; bases outside the gene matches: 9. In nucleotides, the CDR3 is TGTGCCAGCAGTCCCCCTCTAGCGGGAGGAACCAATGAGCAGTTCTTC. Encoded protein: CASSPPLAGGTNEQFF.

This clone was picked up one time. The chain uses TRBV11-2 and TRBJ2-1; 8 bases align to TRBD2. Trimming at V came to 2 bases and at J to 0 bases, leaving 9 bases not matched to a gene. Looked up from germline, CDR1 is SGHAT and CDR2 is FQNNGV. This CDR3 contains 18 residues. The CDR3 spells CASSLSYLAGSSYNEQFF. DNA of the CDR3: TGTGCCAGCAGCTTATCATATCTAGCGGGTAGCTCCTACAATGAGCAGTTCTTC.

V is TRBV23-1 and J is TRBJ2-5; 7 positions agree with TRBD2. TRBV23-1 is an ORF for which the function is uncertain. The CDR3 covers 16 residues. The ends lost 4 bases at V and 1 base at J; junction bases unmatched: 9. The CDR3 loop is CASSRRDYRIQETQYF. The CDR3 DNA reads as TGCGCCAGCAGTCGACGGGACTACCGAATCCAAGAGACCCAGTACTTC.